This entry features one T cell receptor beta chain sequence. The antigen is undetermined. Repertoires were generated with immunoSEQ multiplex PCR, while TCRdb's copy carries only in-frame clones and drops some. The sample carries roughly 16,000 clones, around 77% recorded once. This sample was taken from a study of Tregs in tolerant kidney transplant recipients. V shed 8 bases and J 1 base; nucleotides not matched to a gene: 0. CDR3 length equals 12 residues. CDR1 and CDR2 from the germline V gene are SNHLY and FYNNEI. General study results and limits: Tolerant patients' donor-specific Tregs expanded beyond overall Tregs, suggesting antigen-driven growth.

The sequences come from Tregs from blood, collected before the transplant. This receptor was obtained from a human donor who received a combined kidney and bone marrow transplant. The chain couples TRBV2 to TRBJ2-5; the match to TRBD2 covers 8 bases. The CDR3 coding sequence is TGTGCCAGCGGACTAGCCCAAGAGACCCAGTACTTC. As protein: CASGLAQETQYF.